This T cell receptor beta chain came from a study of tumor-infiltrating lymphocytes in primary liver carcinoma. Study information: Sequenced samples came back with roughly 3.65 to 7.5 million productive TCRbeta reads, and the counts looked alike across tissue types.

Germline DNA was also extracted, while the blood RNA originated from unsorted whole blood. Constant-region priming of approximately 500 ng total RNA yielded TCR beta cDNA. It was through three nested multiplex PCR rounds of slightly modified ARM-PCR that TCR beta libraries arose. Both of the initial two PCR rounds ran for about 11 cycles and employed TRBV1-TRBV30 forward primers alongside a C-beta reverse primer. TCRdb passed the multiplex PCR reads through MiXCR, listing each CDR3 protein once. The table lists about 320,000 distinct CDR3 sequences, roughly 60% of them singletons. Germline V gene lookup returns CDR1 MDHEN and CDR2 SYDVKM. Germline trimming cut 6 bases from V and 5 bases from J; bases unmatched to any gene: 11. This CDR3 region has 15 residues. This clonotype was detected once.

The V and J genes are TRBV28 and TRBJ2-5; 8 bases agree with TRBD1. The sample was peripheral blood. This TCR was sampled from a woman in her 30s with primary liver carcinoma and hepatitis B virus infection. Here the CDR3 DNA reads TGTGCCAGCAGGCTGGGACAGGCCAACGGGGAGACCCAGTACTTC. Translated, it gives CASRLGQANGETQYF.